These 8 T cell receptor beta chains came from one sample sequenced in a study of blood T cell repertoires in COVID-19. The repertoire was sequenced with immunoSEQ multiplex PCR; TCRdb's copy has only in-frame clones and lacks some. Here the sample spans roughly 130,000 clones, more than 70% being singletons. The sequenced material came from peripheral blood. These receptors came from a woman aged 55 to 70 with acute or convalescent COVID-19.

This clone came up many times. The J gene is TRBJ2-1, the V gene TRBV7-9; D gene ambiguous. CDR3 length equals 11 residues. In germline, CDR1 is SEHNR, CDR2 FQNEAQ (reference sequence). Trimming left V 3 bases short and J 7 bases short, with 4 bases between. CDR3 region: CASSLENEQFF. The CDR3 bases are TGTGCCAGCAGCTTGGAGAATGAGCAGTTCTTC. Filled out from reference TRBV7-9 and TRBJ2-1, the complete variable domain reads DTGVSQNPRHKITKRGQNVTFRCDPISEHNRLYWYRQTLGQGPEFLTYFQNEAQLEKSRLLSDRFSAERPKGSFSTLEIQRTEQGDSAMYLCASSLENEQFFGPGTRLTVL.

The gene calls are TRBV10-3 and TRBJ1-2; 7 nucleotides agree with TRBD1. V lost 6 bases to trimming and J lost 4 bases; unmatched junction nucleotides: 8. The germline gives CDR1 ENHRY, CDR2 SYGVKD. CDR3 size: 14 residues. DNA of the CDR3: TGTGCCATCAGCACAGGGGATCCCGGCTATGGCTACACCTTC. Translation gives CAISTGDPGYGYTF.

The chain is built from TRBV7-3 and TRBJ1-1, with D maybe TRBD1 (5 bases). Germline V lookup: CDR1 SGHTA, CDR2 FQGTGA. The germline V and J ends were trimmed by 1 base and 4 bases, with 10 bases remaining between them. The CDR3 has 14 residues. The CDR3 reads CASSLIRASTEAFF. DNA of the CDR3: TGTGCCAGCAGCTTAATCAGGGCGAGCACTGAAGCTTTCTTT. The full variable domain, with the rest looked up from reference TRBV7-3 and TRBJ1-1, is GAGVSQTPSNKVTEKGKYVELRCDPISGHTALYWYRQSLGQGPEFLIYFQGTGAADDSGLPNDRFFAVRPEGSVSTLKIQRTERGDSAVYLCASSLIRASTEAFFGQGTRLTVV.

This clone came up a few times. The chain is built from TRBV6-5 and TRBJ1-2; 7 bases align to TRBD1. Germline CDR1 MNHEY, CDR2 SVGAGI. V gave up 6 bases and J gave up 3 bases; unmatched junction bases: 10. The CDR3 contains 15 residues. The CDR3 bases are TGTGCCAGCAGATCCGACTCGACAGGGTACTATGGCTACACCTTC. Translated, it gives CASRSDSTGYYGYTF.

This clone has more than one count but fewer than ten. This sequence joins TRBV7-4 and TRBJ1-2; D call uncertain. This CDR3 is 15 amino acids long. The ends were cut back, 2 bases at V and 0 bases at J, with 10 bases in the middle. Germline lookup yields CDR1 SGHVT and CDR2 SQSDAQ. CDR3 in DNA: TGTGCCAGCAGCTTACCAGGCCATACTAACTATGGCTACACCTTC. Protein: CASSLPGHTNYGYTF.

This clone was found once. V and J are TRBV28 and TRBJ1-4, with 8 bases matching TRBD1. This CDR3 is built from 15 residues. In germline, CDR1 is MDHEN, CDR2 SYDVKM. V trimming: 5 bases; J trimming: 8 bases; junction bases outside the gene matches: 10. The CDR3 protein is CASSARTGRGEKLFF. The DNA for the CDR3 is TGTGCCAGCAGTGCGCGGACAGGGCGAGGGGAAAAACTGTTTTTT.

The V call is TRBV12-2, the J call TRBJ2-4; the D call in the table, TRBD1, was not verified against the DNA. TRBV12-2 is described as a pseudogene. This CDR3 is 18 amino acids long. CDR3 in amino acids: CASRLAPPRTGRERVQYF. In DNA, the CDR3 is TGTGCAAGTCGCTTAGCCCCACCCCGGACAGGTAGGGAAAGGGTTCAGTACTTC.

The chain uses TRBV6-5 and TRBJ1-5; weak D call: TRBD1 (5 bases). Germline CDR1 MNHEY, CDR2 SVGAGI. This CDR3 spans 15 amino acids. V was shortened by 5 bases and J by 7 bases, with 18 bases between the two germline ends. The CDR3 is CASSPAGGLGQPQHF. CDR3 bases: TGTGCCAGCAGTCCCGCCGGGGGACTTGGACAGCCCCAGCATTTT.